This is a list of T cell receptor beta chains from one sample in a study of T cells in Graves' hyperthyroidism and ophthalmopathy. Each CDR3 protein is one row after TCRdb ran MiXCR on the multiplex PCR reads. In the table there are about 330,000 distinct CDR3 sequences, about an eighth of which are singletons. Sequences were obtained from blood. Receptor source: a woman in her forties with Graves' ophthalmopathy. Both conserved end residues are part of each CDR3. Each record gives: D gene, J gene, V gene, clone size, CDR3 DNA, CDR3 protein. The D gene is left open where the match is weak. Not every row has a clone size; where given, it reads once, few, many or a size class.

>TRBD1|TRBJ1-2|TRBV12-3/TRBV12-4|many
TGTGCCAGCAGTCTAGGACCGGACAGGGGGAACGCCGGCTACACCTTC
CASSLGPDRGNAGYTF
>-|TRBJ2-7|TRBV30|many
TGTGCCTGGAGTAGTTGGTCGGTAAGCTCCTACGAGCAGTACTTC
CAWSSWSVSSYEQYF
>TRBD1|TRBJ2-7|TRBV11-2|few
TGTGCCAGCAGTATCGGTGGGGGGACAGGGGGCGCGGGAGCGGGATACGAGCAGTACTTC
CASSIGGGTGGAGAGYEQYF
>TRBD2|TRBJ2-3|TRBV12-3/TRBV12-4|many
TGTGCCAGCAGTTTATGGCTAGCGGGGCGAGATACGCAGTATTTT
CASSLWLAGRDTQYF
>TRBD2|TRBJ2-1|TRBV28|many
TGTGCCAGCATTACTAGCGGGAGTTTGGATGAGCAGTTCTTC
CASITSGSLDEQFF
>-|TRBJ1-5|TRBV12-5|few
TGTGCTAGTGGTTTGGCATATCCGCCCCAGCATTTT
CASGLAYPPQHF
>-|TRBJ2-7|TRBV7-8|many
TGTGCCAGCACCTTAGGATCCTACGGCTACGAGCAGTACTTC
CASTLGSYGYEQYF
>-|TRBJ1-2|TRBV6-1|many
TGTGCCAGCACCGAGCTTACTAACTATGGCTACACCTTC
CASTELTNYGYTF
>TRBD2|TRBJ2-7|TRBV15|many
TGTGCCACCAGGCGGGGGGGATCCTACGAGCAGTACTTC
CATRRGGSYEQYF
>TRBD2|TRBJ2-5|TRBV29-1|many
TGCAGCTCACGACTAGCGGACTCCCAGTACTTC
CSSRLADSQYF
>TRBD1|TRBJ2-5|TRBV28|many
TGTGCCAGCAGAGAGGACAGGGCATACCAAGAGACCCAGTACTTC
CASREDRAYQETQYF
>-|TRBJ1-4|TRBV27|many
TGTGCCAGCAGTTTTGGGGGATCGGATGAAAAACTGTTTTTT
CASSFGGSDEKLFF
>TRBD1|TRBJ2-4|TRBV5-4|-
TGTGCCAGCAGCGACGGACAGGGAAGAAACATTCAGTACTTC
CASSDGQGRNIQYF
>-|TRBJ1-2|TRBV18|few
TGTGCCAGCTCACCAAGTTGGGGGCTGGACTATGGCTACACCTTC
CASSPSWGLDYGYTF
>-|TRBJ1-1|TRBV9|-
TGTGCCAGCAGCCCACGAATTGGGGGGCGCAAGACTGAAGCTTTCTTT
CASSPRIGGRKTEAFF
>TRBD2|TRBJ2-2|TRBV6-1|few
TGTGCCAGCAACCTCGGTCTAGCGGGAGGGCTCGACACCGGGGAGCTGTTTTTT
CASNLGLAGGLDTGELFF
>-|TRBJ2-1|TRBV10-3|many
TGTGCCATCTCCTCCCCCGGGACGGGGGTAAGAGAGCAGTTCTTC
CAISSPGTGVREQFF
>TRBD2|TRBJ2-1|TRBV20-1|many
TGCAGTGCTAGAGACCCGGGACTAGCGGGAGGGAGGAATGAGCAGTTCTTC
CSARDPGLAGGRNEQFF
>TRBD2|TRBJ2-1|TRBV2|many
TGTGCCAGCAGTCTAGCGGAGTACTACAATGAGCAGTTCTTC
CASSLAEYYNEQFF
>-|TRBJ2-3|TRBV7-6|many
TGTGCCAGCAGCTTAAACATCCCAGCACTAGGCACAGATACGCAGTATTTT
CASSLNIPALGTDTQYF
>-|TRBJ1-3|TRBV19|-
TGTGCCAGTAGAGAGCCAAACTCTGGAAACACCATATATTTT
CASREPNSGNTIYF
>-|TRBJ1-3|TRBV6-1|many
TGTGCCAGCAGTGGACGTACTGGAAACACCATATATTTT
CASSGRTGNTIYF
>-|TRBJ1-2|TRBV27|-
TGTGCCAGCAGGCCTACAGGATTCTATGGCTACACCTTC
CASRPTGFYGYTF
>-|TRBJ2-1|TRBV7-9|few
TGTGCCAGCAGCACGGGGTTTCCCGAGCAGTTCTTC
CASSTGFPEQFF
>-|TRBJ2-7|TRBV5-1|-
TGCGCCAGCAGCTCCTTACTAGGGACGTTCGGCGGCGAGCAGTACTTC
CASSSLLGTFGGEQYF
>-|TRBJ2-1|TRBV29-1|-
TGCAGCGTTGATCCCGGCGGGCACAATGAGCAGTTCTTC
CSVDPGGHNEQFF
>-|TRBJ1-2|TRBV7-9|many
TGTGCCAGCAGCTCAACTCCGTGGGGGCTGAGTTACACCTTC
CASSSTPWGLSYTF
>TRBD1|TRBJ1-2|TRBV29-1|-
TGCAGCGGGGGGCAGGGAGGGGGCCACGATGGCTACACCTTC
CSGGQGGGHDGYTF
>TRBD1|TRBJ2-4|TRBV4-1|-
TGCGCCAGCAGCCAAAGGACAGGGGGCTTTGTCATTCAGTACTTC
CASSQRTGGFVIQYF
>TRBD2|TRBJ2-3|TRBV6-5|few
TGTGCCAGCAGTTCCTGGACTAGCGGGAGGCGCACAGATACGCAGTATTTT
CASSSWTSGRRTDTQYF
>-|TRBJ2-3|TRBV11-2|many
TGTGCCAGCAGCTTACCAAACCCTCCGGCAGATACGCAGTATTTT
CASSLPNPPADTQYF
>-|TRBJ2-7|TRBV25-1|many
TGTGCCAGCAGTGAGCAGGGGCTGGGTCTTGGGGAGCAGTACTTC
CASSEQGLGLGEQYF
>TRBD1|TRBJ2-5|TRBV18|few
TGTGCCAGCTCACCAACGACAGGGGCCCAAGAGACCCAGTACTTC
CASSPTTGAQETQYF
>-|TRBJ2-1|TRBV20-1|many
TGCAGTGCTAGAGTGGCACCAAGGCTTGAGCAGTTCTTC
CSARVAPRLEQFF
>-|TRBJ2-3|TRBV20-1|many
TGCAGTGCCACTGGGGGCTCGGGCCCTGGTACGCAGTATTTT
CSATGGSGPGTQYF
>-|TRBJ1-6|TRBV27|many
TGTGCCAGCAGTTTACACAGGGACGGCTCACCCCTCCACTTT
CASSLHRDGSPLHF
>-|TRBJ1-4|TRBV16|-
TGTGCCAGCAGCGGGCAAACGAGGGAAAAACTGTTTTTT
CASSGQTREKLFF